The clone carrying this T cell receptor (beta chain) came up a few times. Antigen: not known. The data derive from a study of blood T cells in healthy people across ages. Findings and limits, study-wide: Investigators treated diversity estimates from one million T cells as underestimates.

V dropped 3 bases and J dropped 4; count of bases not matched to a gene: 12. The CDR3 contains 18 residues. Per the germline V gene, CDR1 is DFQATT and CDR2 is SNEGSKA (reference sequence). The authors ran a second PCR of 7 to 11 cycles using a sample-barcoded 5' primer and a J-beta primer mix. TCRdb re-called the 5' RACE reads with MiXCR, one entry per CDR3 protein. The table lists 1.5 million or so distinct CDR3 sequences, about 45% of them singletons. This chain links TRBV20-1 with TRBJ2-3; 14 bases match TRBD2. The sample taken for sequencing was blood. This receptor was obtained from a woman younger than 35 in good health. CDR3 DNA sequence: TGCAGTGCTAGGGCCGGGACTAGCGGGAGTATGGTCCCAGATACGCAGTATTTT. Residues: CSARAGTSGSMVPDTQYF.